The TCR beta chain under discussion was sequenced for a study of beta chain features in type 1 diabetes. With regard to this clone: No antigen is known for it. The same CDR3 can be traced to other DNA sequences in this sample.

Investigators reverse transcribed all isolated RNA, so they sequenced expressed TCRB transcripts. Libraries were prepared by immunoSEQ multiplex PCR; TCRdb keeps only in-frame clonotypes and omits some of them. The sample yields about 290,000 clones, around 7.3% seen once. CDR3 length: 14 amino acids. Germline loops: CDR1 SGHRS, CDR2 YFSETQ. Between the trimmed V and J ends, which lost 5 bases and 0 bases, there was a span of 6 bases. The study, taken as a whole, reports: Sequencing from cDNA could over-represent high-TCR-expressing cells.

The sample consisted of central memory CD4+ T cells from blood. This TCR derives from a woman under 30 in good health. The J gene is TRBJ2-6, the V gene TRBV5-1; D remains ambiguous. CDR3 sequence (DNA): TGCGCCAGCAGTCAAACCTCTGGGGCCAACGTCCTGACTTTC. As protein: CASSQTSGANVLTF.